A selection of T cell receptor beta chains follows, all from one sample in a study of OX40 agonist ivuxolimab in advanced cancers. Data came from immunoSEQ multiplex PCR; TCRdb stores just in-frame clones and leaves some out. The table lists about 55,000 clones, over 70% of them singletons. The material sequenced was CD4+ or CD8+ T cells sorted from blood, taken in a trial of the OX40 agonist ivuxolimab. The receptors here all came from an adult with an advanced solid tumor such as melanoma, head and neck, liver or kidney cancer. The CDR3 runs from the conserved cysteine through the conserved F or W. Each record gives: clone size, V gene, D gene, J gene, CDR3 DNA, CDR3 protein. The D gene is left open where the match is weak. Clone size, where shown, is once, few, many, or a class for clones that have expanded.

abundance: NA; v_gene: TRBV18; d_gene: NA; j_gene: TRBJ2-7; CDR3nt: TGTGCCAGCTCCCCGGGACTCCGTTACGAGCAGTACTTC; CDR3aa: CASSPGLRYEQYF
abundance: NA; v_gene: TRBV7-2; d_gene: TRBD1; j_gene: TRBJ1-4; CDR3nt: TGTGCCAGCAGCTTACTTCGGACAGGGCCTAATGAAAAACTGTTTTTT; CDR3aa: CASSLLRTGPNEKLFF
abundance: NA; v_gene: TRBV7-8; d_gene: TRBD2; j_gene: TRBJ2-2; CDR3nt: TGTGCCAGCAGCTCCGGACTAGCGGCCTACACCGGGGAGCTGTTTTTT; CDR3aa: CASSSGLAAYTGELFF
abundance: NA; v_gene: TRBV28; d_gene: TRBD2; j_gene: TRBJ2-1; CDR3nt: TGTGCCAGCAGGACTGGGACTAGCACGACTGAGCAGTTCTTC; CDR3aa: CASRTGTSTTEQFF
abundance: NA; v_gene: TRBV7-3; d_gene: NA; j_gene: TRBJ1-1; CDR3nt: TGTGCCAGCAGCCTAACATTGAACACTGAAGCTTTCTTT; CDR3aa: CASSLTLNTEAFF
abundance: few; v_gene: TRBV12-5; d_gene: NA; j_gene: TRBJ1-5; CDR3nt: TGTGCTAGTGGCCTGGGGGTGGATCAGCCCCAGCATTTT; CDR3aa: CASGLGVDQPQHF
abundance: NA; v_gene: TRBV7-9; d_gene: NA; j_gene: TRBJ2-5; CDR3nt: TGTGCCAGCAGCTTAGGAGGGTGGGAGACCCAGTACTTC; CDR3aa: CASSLGGWETQYF
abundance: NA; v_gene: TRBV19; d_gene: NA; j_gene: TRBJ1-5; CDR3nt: TGTGCCAGTAGTAGGGGGTCCCTGGGTAGCAATCAGCCCCAGCATTTT; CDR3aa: CASSRGSLGSNQPQHF
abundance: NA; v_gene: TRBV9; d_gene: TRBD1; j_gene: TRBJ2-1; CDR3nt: TGTGCCAGCAGCGTGTTGACAGGGGGTTACAATGAGCAGTTCTTC; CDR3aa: CASSVLTGGYNEQFF
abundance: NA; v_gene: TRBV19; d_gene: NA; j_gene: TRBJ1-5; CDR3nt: TGTGCCAGTAGTACCTGGCACAGAACTATTAGCAATCAGCCCCAGCATTTT; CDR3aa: CASSTWHRTISNQPQHF
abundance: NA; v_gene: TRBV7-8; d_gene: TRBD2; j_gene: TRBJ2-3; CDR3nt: TGTGCCAGCACCCTCCTAGCGGGGGGGGTCACAGATACGCAGTATTTT; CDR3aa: CASTLLAGGVTDTQYF
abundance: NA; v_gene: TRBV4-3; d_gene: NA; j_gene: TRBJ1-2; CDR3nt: TGCGCCAGCAGCCAAGGGAAGGGTGGCAACTATGGCTACACCTTC; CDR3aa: CASSQGKGGNYGYTF
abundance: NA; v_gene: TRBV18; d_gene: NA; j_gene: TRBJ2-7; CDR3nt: TGTGCCAGCTCGGGGGAAAGCTCCTACGAGCAGTACTTC; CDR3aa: CASSGESSYEQYF
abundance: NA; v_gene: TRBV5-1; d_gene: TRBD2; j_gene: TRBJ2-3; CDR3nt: TGCGCCAGCAGCTTATGGACTAGCGGGGTGGGAGATACGCAGTATTTT; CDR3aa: CASSLWTSGVGDTQYF
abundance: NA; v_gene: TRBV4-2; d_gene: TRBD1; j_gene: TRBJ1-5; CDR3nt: TGTGCCAGCAGCCAAAATCCCGGGACAGGCAATCAGCCCCAGCATTTT; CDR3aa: CASSQNPGTGNQPQHF
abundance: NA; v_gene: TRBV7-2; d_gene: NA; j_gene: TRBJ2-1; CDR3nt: TGTGCCAGCAGCTTAGTGGTGGGACCCTTCTACAATGAGCAGTTCTTC; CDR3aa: CASSLVVGPFYNEQFF
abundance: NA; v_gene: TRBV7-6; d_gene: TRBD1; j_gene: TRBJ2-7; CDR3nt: TGTGCCAGCAGCTTAGCTGGACAGGGGTCCCACGAGCAGTACTTC; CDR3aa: CASSLAGQGSHEQYF
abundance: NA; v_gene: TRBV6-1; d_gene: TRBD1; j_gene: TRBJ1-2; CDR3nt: TGTGCCAGCAGTGAATTGGGACAGGAGCCTAACTATGGCTACACCTTC; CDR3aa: CASSELGQEPNYGYTF
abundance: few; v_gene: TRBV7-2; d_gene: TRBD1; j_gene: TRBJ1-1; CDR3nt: TGTGCCAGCAGCTGGGGACAGGGAACGAACACTGAAGCTTTCTTT; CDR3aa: CASSWGQGTNTEAFF
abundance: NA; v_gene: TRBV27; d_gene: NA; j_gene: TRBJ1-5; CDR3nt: TGTGCCAGCAGTCCCCAGGGGAGACAGCCCCAGCATTTT; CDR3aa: CASSPQGRQPQHF
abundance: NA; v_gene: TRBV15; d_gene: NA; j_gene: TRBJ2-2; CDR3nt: TGTGCCACCAGCAGAGATCGGAACATCGGAACCACCGGGGAGCTGTTTTTT; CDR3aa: CATSRDRNIGTTGELFF
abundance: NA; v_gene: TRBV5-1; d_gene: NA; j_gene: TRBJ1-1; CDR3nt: TGCGCCAGCAGCCCGGGACACTTGAACACTGAAGCTTTCTTT; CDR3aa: CASSPGHLNTEAFF
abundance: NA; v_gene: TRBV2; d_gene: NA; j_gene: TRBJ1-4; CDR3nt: TGTGCCAGCAGTGCGGGGGGAGGTAATGAAAAACTGTTTTTT; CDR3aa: CASSAGGGNEKLFF
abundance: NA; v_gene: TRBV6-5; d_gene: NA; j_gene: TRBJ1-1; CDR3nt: TGTGCCAGCAGTGAACGGGGGAATGGCGCTGAAGCTTTCTTT; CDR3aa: CASSERGNGAEAFF
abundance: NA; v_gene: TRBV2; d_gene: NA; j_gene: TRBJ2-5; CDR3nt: TGTGCCAGCAGTGATCCCGCAGGTCAAGAGACCCAGTACTTC; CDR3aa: CASSDPAGQETQYF
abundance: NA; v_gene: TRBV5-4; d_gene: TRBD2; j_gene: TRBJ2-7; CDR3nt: TGTGCCAGCAGCTCGGGACTAGCGGCCTCCTACGAGCAGTACTTC; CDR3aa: CASSSGLAASYEQYF
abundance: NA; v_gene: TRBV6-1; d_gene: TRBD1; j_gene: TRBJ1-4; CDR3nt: TGTGCCAGCAGTGAGGGACAGGGACCAACTAATGAAAAACTGTTTTTT; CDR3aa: CASSEGQGPTNEKLFF
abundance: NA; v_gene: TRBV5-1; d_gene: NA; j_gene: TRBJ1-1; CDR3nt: TGCGCCAGCAGCTTGGATGGGGCGCGGGACACTGAAGCTTTCTTT; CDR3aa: CASSLDGARDTEAFF
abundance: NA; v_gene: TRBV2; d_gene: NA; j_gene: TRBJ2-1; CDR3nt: TGTGCCAGCAGTGAAATTTCGGATGAGCAGTTCTTC; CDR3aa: CASSEISDEQFF
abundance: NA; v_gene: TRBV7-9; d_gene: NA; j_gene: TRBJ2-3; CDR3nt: TGTGCCAGCAGCTTAACTTACGGGAGTACAGATACGCAGTATTTT; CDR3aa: CASSLTYGSTDTQYF
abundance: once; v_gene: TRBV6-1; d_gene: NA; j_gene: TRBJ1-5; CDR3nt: TGTGCCAGCAGTATACAGGAGGGAGGCAATCAGCCCCAGCATTTT; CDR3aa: CASSIQEGGNQPQHF
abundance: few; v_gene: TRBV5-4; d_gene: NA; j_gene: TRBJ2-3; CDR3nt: TGTGCCAGCAGCATGACAGATCCCACAGATACGCAGTATTTT; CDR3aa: CASSMTDPTDTQYF
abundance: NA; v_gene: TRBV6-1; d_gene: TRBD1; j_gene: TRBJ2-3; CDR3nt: TGTGCCAGCAGTGGCCTGGACAGGGTTGTCGCAGATACGCAGTATTTT; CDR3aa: CASSGLDRVVADTQYF
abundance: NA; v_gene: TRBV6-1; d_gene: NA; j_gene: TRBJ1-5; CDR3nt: TGTGCCAGCAGCGTCGGACCGGGAGGCAATCAGCCCCAGCATTTT; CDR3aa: CASSVGPGGNQPQHF
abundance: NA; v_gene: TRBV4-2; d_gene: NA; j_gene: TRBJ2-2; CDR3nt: TGTGCCAGCAGCCAGGGCCTGAGGACATTGAACACCGGGGAGCTGTTTTTT; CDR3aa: CASSQGLRTLNTGELFF
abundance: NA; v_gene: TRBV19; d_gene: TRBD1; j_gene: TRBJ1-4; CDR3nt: TGTGCCAGTAGTAGCCGGACAGGCCATAATGAAAAACTGTTTTTT; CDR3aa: CASSSRTGHNEKLFF
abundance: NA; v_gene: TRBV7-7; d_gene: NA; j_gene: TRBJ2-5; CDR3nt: TGTGCCAGCAGCTTGGGGCAGGGTGCGGAGACCCAGTACTTC; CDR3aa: CASSLGQGAETQYF
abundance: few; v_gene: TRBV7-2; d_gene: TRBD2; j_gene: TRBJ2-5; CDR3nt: TGTGCCAGCAGCTCCTTAGCGGGAGGGAGGAGGGAGACCCAGTACTTC; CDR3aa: CASSSLAGGRRETQYF
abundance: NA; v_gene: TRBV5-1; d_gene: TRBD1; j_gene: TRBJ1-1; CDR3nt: TGCGCCAGCAGCTTGAGGACAGGGGGCACTGAAGCTTTCTTT; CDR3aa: CASSLRTGGTEAFF
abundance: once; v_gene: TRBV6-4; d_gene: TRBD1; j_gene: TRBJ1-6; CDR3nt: TGTGCCAGCAGATGGGACAGGGAGAATTCACCCCTCCACTTT; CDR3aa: CASRWDRENSPLHF
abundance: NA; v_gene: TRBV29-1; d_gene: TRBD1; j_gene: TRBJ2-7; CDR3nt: TGCAGCGTTGATGAGGGGGCAGGCGAGCAGTACTTC; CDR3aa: CSVDEGAGEQYF
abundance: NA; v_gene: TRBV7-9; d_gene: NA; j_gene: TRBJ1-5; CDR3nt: TGTGCCAGCAGCTTAGATGGGGGTAGCAATCAGCCCCAGCATTTT; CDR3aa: CASSLDGGSNQPQHF
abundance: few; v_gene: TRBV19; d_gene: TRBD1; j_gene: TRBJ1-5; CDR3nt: TGTGCCAGTAGTGACTCGGGACAGGGGACGCAGCCCCAGCATTTT; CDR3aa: CASSDSGQGTQPQHF
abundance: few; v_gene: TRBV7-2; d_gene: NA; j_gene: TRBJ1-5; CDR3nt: TGTGCCAGCAGCTTAGTCGGATATAGCAATCAGCCCCAGCATTTT; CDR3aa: CASSLVGYSNQPQHF
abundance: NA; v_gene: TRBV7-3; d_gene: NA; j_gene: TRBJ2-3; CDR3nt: TGTGCCAGCAGCTTAAACCCCCAGGATACGCAGTATTTT; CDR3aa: CASSLNPQDTQYF
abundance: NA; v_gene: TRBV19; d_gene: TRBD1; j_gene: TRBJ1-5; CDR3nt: TGTGCCAGTAGTCTCCCCGGGACAGGGGATAAGCCCCAGCATTTT; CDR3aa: CASSLPGTGDKPQHF
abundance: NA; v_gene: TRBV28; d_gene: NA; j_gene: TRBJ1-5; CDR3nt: TGTGCCAGCAGTTTAGGTGGCCTAGCGGGAGGTCAGCCCCAGCATTTT; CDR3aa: CASSLGGLAGGQPQHF
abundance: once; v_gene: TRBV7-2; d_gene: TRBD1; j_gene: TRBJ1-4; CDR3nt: TGTGCCAGCAGCTTAGGGACAGGGGGCGCTCGAACTAATGAAAAACTGTTTTTT; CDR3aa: CASSLGTGGARTNEKLFF
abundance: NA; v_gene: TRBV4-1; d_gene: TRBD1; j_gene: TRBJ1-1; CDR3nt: TGCGCCAGCAGCCAAACTTTCCGGCAGGGGGCGAGAACTGAAGCTTTCTTT; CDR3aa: CASSQTFRQGARTEAFF
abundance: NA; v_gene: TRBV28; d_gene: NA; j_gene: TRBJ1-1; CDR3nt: TGTGCCAGCAGTTTATATTACGGGACTGAAGCTTTCTTT; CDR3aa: CASSLYYGTEAFF
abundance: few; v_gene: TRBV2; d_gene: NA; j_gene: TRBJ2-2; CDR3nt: TGTGCCAGCAGTGAATGGGCTCAGACCGGGGAGCTGTTTTTT; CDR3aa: CASSEWAQTGELFF
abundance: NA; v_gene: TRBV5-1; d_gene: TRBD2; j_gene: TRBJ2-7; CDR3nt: TGCGCCAGCAGCTTGGGTGGGAGGGCCACCTACGAGCAGTACTTC; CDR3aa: CASSLGGRATYEQYF
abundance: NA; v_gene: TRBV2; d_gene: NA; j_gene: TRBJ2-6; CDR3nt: TGTGCCAGCAGTGACTACTCTGGGGCCAACGTCCTGACTTTC; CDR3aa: CASSDYSGANVLTF
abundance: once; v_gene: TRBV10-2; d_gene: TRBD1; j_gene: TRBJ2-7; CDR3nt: TGCGCCAGCAGTGTGACAGGGGGCTCCGAGCAGTACTTC; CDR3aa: CASSVTGGSEQYF
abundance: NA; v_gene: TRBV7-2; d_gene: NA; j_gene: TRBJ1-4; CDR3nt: TGTGCCAGCATCCGCCCCTCAGGGCTGGTCCGAGGAACTAATGAAAAACTGTTTTTT; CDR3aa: CASIRPSGLVRGTNEKLFF
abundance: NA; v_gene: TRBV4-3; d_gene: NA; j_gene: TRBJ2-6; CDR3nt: TGCGCCAGCAGCCAAGAGCCAGGGGCTGGGGCCAACGTCCTGACTTTC; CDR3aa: CASSQEPGAGANVLTF